This is a list of T cell receptor beta chains from one sample in a study of T cells in Graves' hyperthyroidism and ophthalmopathy. Each CDR3 protein is one row after TCRdb ran MiXCR on the multiplex PCR reads. The repertoire holds over 350,000 distinct CDR3 sequences, less than 20% seen once, with 35% to 50% in the top ten. The specimen was blood. These receptor sequences come from a young man with Graves' ophthalmopathy. CDR3s include the opening cysteine and the closing phenylalanine or tryptophan. A D gene is named only where the DNA matches it firmly. Not all rows give a size; the values are once, few, many and, for expanded clones, a class.

cdr3_nt | cdr3_aa | clone_size | d_call | j_call | v_call
TGTGCCAGCACCGACGGACAGGTTCATGGCTACACCTTC | CASTDGQVHGYTF | few | TRBD1 | TRBJ1-2 | TRBV12-3/TRBV12-4
TGTGCCAGCAGTTTAAGTGCGCCTAGGGGGAGGCTAAATGAAAAACTGTTTTTT | CASSLSAPRGRLNEKLFF | many | - | TRBJ1-4 | TRBV27
TGTGCCAGCAGTTACTCAGCCGAAGCTTTCTTT | CASSYSAEAFF | - | - | TRBJ1-1 | TRBV6-6
TGTGCCAGTAGTATAGAAAGGGTGCGCCAGCCCCAGCATTTT | CASSIERVRQPQHF | - | - | TRBJ1-5 | TRBV19
TGTGCCACCAGCAGAGTTGGTTCACCCCTCCACTTT | CATSRVGSPLHF | few | - | TRBJ1-6 | TRBV15
TGTGCCAGCACCTCGAATACCCTCTATGGCTACACCTTC | CASTSNTLYGYTF | many | - | TRBJ1-2 | TRBV28
TGTGCCTCTCAAGAACAGCCTTACGAGCAGTACTTC | CASQEQPYEQYF | few | - | TRBJ2-7 | TRBV6-1
TGTGCCAGCTCGACAGGGCCAAAGAGGCAGTTCTTC | CASSTGPKRQFF | many | TRBD1 | TRBJ2-1 | TRBV12-3/TRBV12-4
TGTGCCACCAGTGAAGCGGGGACAGGAGAACGGGGGGGACCCCAGCATTTT | CATSEAGTGERGGPQHF | - | TRBD1 | TRBJ1-5 | TRBV24-1
TGTGCCAGCAGTGAGGAATATCAGGGGTATGGCTACACCTTC | CASSEEYQGYGYTF | - | - | TRBJ1-2 | TRBV6-1
TGTGCCAGCAGCTTGGCCGGGGCCGATAAGGACAATCAGCCCCAGCATTTT | CASSLAGADKDNQPQHF | few | - | TRBJ1-5 | TRBV5-6
TGTGCCAGCAGTCCCCGGGAAAGGGCCTACGAGCAGTACTTC | CASSPRERAYEQYF | - | - | TRBJ2-7 | TRBV27
TGTGCCAGCGGGGCCGTAAATCAGCCCCAGCATTTT | CASGAVNQPQHF | many | - | TRBJ1-5 | TRBV3-1
TGTGCCAGCAGCGTACCCCCGGGGGGGCAGTACTTC | CASSVPPGGQYF | - | TRBD2 | TRBJ2-7 | TRBV9
TGTGCCAGCAGTTTCAGGGGGCCTGAGACCCAGTACTTC | CASSFRGPETQYF | many | TRBD1 | TRBJ2-5 | TRBV12-3/TRBV12-4
TGCGCCAGCAGCCGGGACAGAAGATCACCCCTCCACTTT | CASSRDRRSPLHF | few | TRBD1 | TRBJ1-6 | TRBV4-1
TGTGCCAGCAGCCAAGATCCTCTAATTAGCGGGGGGACCTACAATGAGCAGTTCTTC | CASSQDPLISGGTYNEQFF | many | TRBD2 | TRBJ2-1 | TRBV3-1
TGTGCCAGCGCACGATCTGAGGCTGGGGCCAACGTCCTGACTTTC | CASARSEAGANVLTF | - | - | TRBJ2-6 | TRBV3-1
TGCGCCAGCAGCCCCCAGGAGAACTATGGCTACACCTTC | CASSPQENYGYTF | - | - | TRBJ1-2 | TRBV4-1
TGTGCTAGCAGCGTGGGGACTAGCGGGGGGCATGAGCAGTTCTTC | CASSVGTSGGHEQFF | many | TRBD2 | TRBJ2-1 | TRBV7-7
TGTGCCAGCAGCGGGACGGACAGGGTAAACACCGGGGAGCTGTTTTTT | CASSGTDRVNTGELFF | few | TRBD1 | TRBJ2-2 | TRBV5-5
TGTGCCAGCAGTGGCCTGTGGGGGGGCTACAATGAGCAGTTCTTC | CASSGLWGGYNEQFF | many | TRBD2 | TRBJ2-1 | TRBV12-3/TRBV12-4
TGTGCCAGCAGTGAAGCGCTTGACTCCTCCTACGAGCAGTACTTC | CASSEALDSSYEQYF | many | - | TRBJ2-7 | TRBV6-1
TGTGCCAGCAGCCATGGGACTAGCGGGGGTCTCCACGAGCAGTACTTC | CASSHGTSGGLHEQYF | - | TRBD2 | TRBJ2-7 | TRBV3-1
TGTGCCAGCAGCGTGCCGATCGGGGAGCTGTTTTTT | CASSVPIGELFF | - | - | TRBJ2-2 | TRBV7-9
TGTGCCAGCAGATACACAGGGGCCAGGCCCTCTGGGGCCAACGTCCTGACTTTC | CASRYTGARPSGANVLTF | few | TRBD1 | TRBJ2-6 | TRBV6-2/TRBV6-3
TGCGCCAGCAGCTTGGGGATGGGGTCCAGGGGGCCACAGAACACTGAAGCTTTCTTT | CASSLGMGSRGPQNTEAFF | many | TRBD1 | TRBJ1-1 | TRBV5-1
TGTGCCAGCAGCCTAGGGGGTCCGTCCTACAATGAGCAGTTCTTC | CASSLGGPSYNEQFF | few | - | TRBJ2-1 | TRBV7-2
TGCGCCAGCAGCTCCTCATTGGACGGACTTACCTACGAGCAGTACTTC | CASSSSLDGLTYEQYF | many | - | TRBJ2-7 | TRBV5-1
TGTGCCAGCAGCTTACTAGTAGGGGGGGTGGTTTCCAATGAGCAGTTCTTC | CASSLLVGGVVSNEQFF | - | - | TRBJ2-1 | TRBV7-6
TGTGCCAGCAGCAACCCAGGAGGAGGAAAACTGTTTTTT | CASSNPGGGKLFF | many | - | TRBJ1-4 | TRBV13
TGTGCCAGCTCACTATCCTCGCAAAACAATGAGCAGTTCTTC | CASSLSSQNNEQFF | many | - | TRBJ2-1 | TRBV18
TGTGCCAGCAGCTTAGCGGGGAGGCGTGAGCAGTTCTTC | CASSLAGRREQFF | - | - | TRBJ2-1 | TRBV7-8